The T cell receptor beta chain described here comes from a study of CD8+CD57+ T cells in acquired aplastic anemia. V lost 4 bases, J lost 5 bases, and 12 bases lay in between. The V gene's germline CDR1 is SGHRS and CDR2 YFSETQ. The CDR3 spans 14 residues. As for this clonotype: Its antigen is not identified.

Patients included in sequencing had previously demonstrated CD8+CD57+ cell expansion by flow cytometry. Investigators profiled TCR beta VDJ and CDR3 from genomic DNA template. One entry per CDR3 protein results from TCRdb running MiXCR on the reads. The table has about 20,000 distinct CDR3 sequences, less than 40% seen once. Study results and caveats: When set against total CD4+ and CD8+ pools, CD8+CD57+ cells in patients had lower diversity.

The sample taken for sequencing was CD8+CD57+ T cells sorted from PBMCs. Subset of the sample: bead-enriched CD8+CD57+ effector memory T cells from SAA patients. This clonotype was obtained from a human donor with aplastic anemia. The chain joins TRBV5-1 to TRBJ1-4, with D possibly being TRBD1 (5 bases). Written as DNA, the CDR3 is TGCGCCAGCAGCCCAGCAGGGCGCAATGAAAAACTGTTTTTT. Residues: CASSPAGRNEKLFF.